The present T cell receptor beta chain was sequenced within a study of T cell clones after liver transplantation. Study overall: A pre-transplant mixed lymphocyte reaction with TCRbeta sequencing defined graft-donor-reactive clones followed in post-transplant blood.

TCRbeta sequences of proliferating CFSE-low MLR cells were labeled alloreactive. Stimulators were graft donor PBMCs, splenocytes, lymph-node cells, or third-party PBMCs for pre-transplant recipient cells. Study-level findings and limits: Graft donor-reactive T cells may have migrated into the graft rather than being deleted.

A remark on this clone: The antigen is undetermined.

Assay used: immunoSEQ multiplex PCR; TCRdb lists only in-frame clones, some missing. Among about 630 clones listed, approximately 53% were seen once. Germline loops: CDR1 LGHNA, CDR2 YNFKEQ. The J segment lost 1 base and the V segment lost 4 bases, leaving 5 bases of the junction unmatched. The CDR3 runs 15 residues. The chain is built from TRBV4-2 and TRBJ2-7; 9 nucleotides match TRBD2. This receptor was obtained from a human patient who received a liver transplant. Some T cells may be supplied by the graft donor. The sequenced sample consisted of CD4+ T cells from cultured PBMCs. The DNA of the CDR3 is TGTGCCAGCAGCCTTGGGCTAGCGGGATCCTACGAGCAGTACTTC. Amino acid sequence: CASSLGLAGSYEQYF.